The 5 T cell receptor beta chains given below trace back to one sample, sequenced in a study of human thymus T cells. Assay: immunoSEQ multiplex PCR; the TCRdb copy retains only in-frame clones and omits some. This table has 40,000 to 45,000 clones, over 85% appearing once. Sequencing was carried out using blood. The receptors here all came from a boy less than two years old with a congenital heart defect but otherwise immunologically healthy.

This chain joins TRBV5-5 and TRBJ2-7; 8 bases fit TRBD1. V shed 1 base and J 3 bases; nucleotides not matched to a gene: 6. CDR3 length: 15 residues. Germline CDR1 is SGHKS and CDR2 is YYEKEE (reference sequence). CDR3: CASSLKGDRIYEQYF. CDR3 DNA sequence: TGTGCCAGCAGCTTGAAAGGGGACAGGATCTACGAGCAGTACTTC.

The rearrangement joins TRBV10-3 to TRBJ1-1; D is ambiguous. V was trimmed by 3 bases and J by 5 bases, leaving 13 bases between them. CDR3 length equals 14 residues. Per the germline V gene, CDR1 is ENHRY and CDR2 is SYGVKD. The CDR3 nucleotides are TGTGCCATCAGTGATCCGGGAGAGGCGACTGAAGCTTTCTTT. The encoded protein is CAISDPGEATEAFF.

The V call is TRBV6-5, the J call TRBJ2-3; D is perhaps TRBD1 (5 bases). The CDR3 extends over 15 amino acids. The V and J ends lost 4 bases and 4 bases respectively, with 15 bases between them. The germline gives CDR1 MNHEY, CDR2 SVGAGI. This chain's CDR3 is CASSSLSLGADTQYF. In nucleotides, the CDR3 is TGTGCCAGCAGTTCTTTATCTCTAGGGGCAGATACGCAGTATTTT.

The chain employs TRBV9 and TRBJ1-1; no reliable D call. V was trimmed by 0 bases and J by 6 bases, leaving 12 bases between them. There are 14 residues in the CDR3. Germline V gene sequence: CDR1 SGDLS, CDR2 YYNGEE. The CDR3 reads CASSVEGRSSEAFF. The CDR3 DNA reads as TGTGCCAGCAGCGTAGAGGGCAGAAGCTCTGAAGCTTTCTTT.

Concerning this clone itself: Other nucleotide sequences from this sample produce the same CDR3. CDR3 in DNA: TGTGCCAGCAGTTTGGGAAACTATGGCTACACCTTC. As protein: CASSLGNYGYTF. This rearrangement joins TRBV28 to TRBJ1-2; no definite D call. V was cut by 3 bases and J by 2 bases, with 4 bases left in between. The CDR3 is 12 amino acids. The germline gives CDR1 MDHEN, CDR2 SYDVKM.